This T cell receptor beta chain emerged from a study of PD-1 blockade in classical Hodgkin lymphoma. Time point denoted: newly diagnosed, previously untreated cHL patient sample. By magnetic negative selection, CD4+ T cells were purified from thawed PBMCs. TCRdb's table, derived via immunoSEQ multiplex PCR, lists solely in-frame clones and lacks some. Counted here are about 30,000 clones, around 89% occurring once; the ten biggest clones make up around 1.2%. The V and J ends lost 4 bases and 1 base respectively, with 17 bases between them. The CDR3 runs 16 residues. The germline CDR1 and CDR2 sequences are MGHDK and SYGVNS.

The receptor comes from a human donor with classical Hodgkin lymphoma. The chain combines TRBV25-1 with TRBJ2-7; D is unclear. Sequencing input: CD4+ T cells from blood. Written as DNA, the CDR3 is TGTGCCAGCAGTGGGACCGGAACACCTAAGTCCTACGAGCAGTACTTC. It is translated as CASSGTGTPKSYEQYF.